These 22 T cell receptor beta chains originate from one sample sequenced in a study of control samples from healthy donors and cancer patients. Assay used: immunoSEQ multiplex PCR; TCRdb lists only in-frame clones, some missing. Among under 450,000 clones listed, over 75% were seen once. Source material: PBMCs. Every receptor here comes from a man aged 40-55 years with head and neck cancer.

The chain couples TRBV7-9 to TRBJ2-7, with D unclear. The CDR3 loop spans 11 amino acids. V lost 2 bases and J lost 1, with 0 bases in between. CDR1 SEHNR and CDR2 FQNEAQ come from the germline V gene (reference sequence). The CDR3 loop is CASSLSYEQYF. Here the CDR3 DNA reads TGTGCCAGCAGCTTATCCTACGAGCAGTACTTC.

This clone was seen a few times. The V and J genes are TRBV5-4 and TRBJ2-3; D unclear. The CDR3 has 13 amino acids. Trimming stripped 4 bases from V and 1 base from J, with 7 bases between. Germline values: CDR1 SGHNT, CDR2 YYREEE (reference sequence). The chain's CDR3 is CASSIGRTDTQYF. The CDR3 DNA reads TGTGCCAGCAGCATCGGCCGCACAGATACGCAGTATTTT.

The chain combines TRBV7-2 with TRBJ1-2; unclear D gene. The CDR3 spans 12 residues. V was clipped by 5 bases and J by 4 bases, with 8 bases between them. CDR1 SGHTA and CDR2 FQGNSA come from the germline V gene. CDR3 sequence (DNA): TGTGCCAGCAGCCGACGGACCTATGGCTACACCTTC. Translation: CASSRRTYGYTF.

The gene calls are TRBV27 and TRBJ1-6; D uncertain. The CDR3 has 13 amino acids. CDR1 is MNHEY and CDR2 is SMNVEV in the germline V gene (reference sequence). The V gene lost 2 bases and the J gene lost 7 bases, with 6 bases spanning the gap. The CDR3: CASSLQINSPLHF. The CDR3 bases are TGTGCCAGCAGTTTACAGATCAATTCACCCCTCCACTTT.

The CDR3, as DNA: TGTGCCAGCAGCTTGGCCCTAGCTGGCACAGATACGCAGTATTTT. It is translated as CASSLALAGTDTQYF. This chain links TRBV5-4 with TRBJ2-3; D is possibly TRBD2 (5 bases). The CDR3 loop spans 15 amino acids. Trimming removed 0 bases at V and 1 base at J, with 9 bases between. In germline, CDR1 is SGHNT, CDR2 YYREEE (reference sequence).

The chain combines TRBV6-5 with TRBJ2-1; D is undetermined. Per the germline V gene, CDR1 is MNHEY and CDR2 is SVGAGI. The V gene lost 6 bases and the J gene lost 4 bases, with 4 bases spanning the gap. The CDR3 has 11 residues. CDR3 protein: CASRTYNEQFF. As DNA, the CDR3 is TGTGCCAGCAGGACTTACAATGAGCAGTTCTTC.

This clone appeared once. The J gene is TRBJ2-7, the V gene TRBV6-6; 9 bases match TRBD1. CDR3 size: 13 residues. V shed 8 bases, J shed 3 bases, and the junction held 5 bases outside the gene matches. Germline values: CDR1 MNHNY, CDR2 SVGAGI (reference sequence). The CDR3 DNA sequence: TGTGCCAGCTTCGGGACAGGGCTCTACGAGCAGTACTTC. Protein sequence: CASFGTGLYEQYF.

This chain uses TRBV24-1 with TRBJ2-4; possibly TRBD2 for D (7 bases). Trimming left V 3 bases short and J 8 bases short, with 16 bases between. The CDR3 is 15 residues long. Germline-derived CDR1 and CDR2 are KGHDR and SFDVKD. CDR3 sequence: CATSDGGGGADIQYF. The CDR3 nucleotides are TGTGCCACCAGTGATGGGGGTGGGGGGGCGGACATTCAGTACTTC.

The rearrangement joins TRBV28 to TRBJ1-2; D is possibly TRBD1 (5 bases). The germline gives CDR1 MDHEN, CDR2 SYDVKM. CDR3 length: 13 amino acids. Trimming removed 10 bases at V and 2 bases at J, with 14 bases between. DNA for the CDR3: TGTGCCACCCACCTACAGGAGAACTATGGCTACACCTTC. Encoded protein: CATHLQENYGYTF.

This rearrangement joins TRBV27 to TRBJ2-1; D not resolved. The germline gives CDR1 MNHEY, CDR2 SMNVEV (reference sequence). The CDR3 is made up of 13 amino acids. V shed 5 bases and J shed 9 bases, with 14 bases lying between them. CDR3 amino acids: CASSPSGISEQFF. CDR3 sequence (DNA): TGTGCCAGCAGTCCTTCTGGGATTTCTGAGCAGTTCTTC.

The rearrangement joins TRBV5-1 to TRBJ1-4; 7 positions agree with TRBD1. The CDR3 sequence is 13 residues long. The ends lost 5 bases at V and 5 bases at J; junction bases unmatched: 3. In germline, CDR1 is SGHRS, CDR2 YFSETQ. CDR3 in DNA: TGCGCCAGCAGACAGGGGTTGAATGAAAAACTGTTTTTT. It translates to CASRQGLNEKLFF.

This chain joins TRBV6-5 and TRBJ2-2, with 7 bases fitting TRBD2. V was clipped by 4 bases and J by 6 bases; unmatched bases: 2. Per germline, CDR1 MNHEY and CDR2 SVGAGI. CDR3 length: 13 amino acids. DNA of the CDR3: TGTGCCAGCAGTTCCCGGGGGGCCGGGGAGCTGTTTTTT. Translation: CASSSRGAGELFF.

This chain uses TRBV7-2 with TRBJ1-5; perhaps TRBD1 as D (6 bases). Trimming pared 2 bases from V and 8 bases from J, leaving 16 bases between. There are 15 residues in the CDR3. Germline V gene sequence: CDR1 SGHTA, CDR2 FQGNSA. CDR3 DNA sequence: TGTGCCAGCAGCTTAACTGAAGGGGGGCAGGAGCCCCAGCATTTT. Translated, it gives CASSLTEGGQEPQHF.

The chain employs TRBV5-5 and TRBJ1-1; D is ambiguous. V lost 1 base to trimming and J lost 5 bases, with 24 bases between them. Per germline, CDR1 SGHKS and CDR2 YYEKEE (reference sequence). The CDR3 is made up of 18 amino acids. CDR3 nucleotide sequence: TGTGCCAGCAGCTTGCTCCCTTTGCAGTCCCTCGGGCAGACTGAAGCTTTCTTT. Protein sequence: CASSLLPLQSLGQTEAFF.

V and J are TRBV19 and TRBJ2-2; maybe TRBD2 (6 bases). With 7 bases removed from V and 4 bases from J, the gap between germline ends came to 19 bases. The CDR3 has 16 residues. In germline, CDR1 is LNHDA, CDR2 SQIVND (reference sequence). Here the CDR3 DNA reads TGTGCCAGTAACCCAGGTGGAGGGCAACTCACCGGGGAGCTGTTTTTT. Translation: CASNPGGGQLTGELFF.

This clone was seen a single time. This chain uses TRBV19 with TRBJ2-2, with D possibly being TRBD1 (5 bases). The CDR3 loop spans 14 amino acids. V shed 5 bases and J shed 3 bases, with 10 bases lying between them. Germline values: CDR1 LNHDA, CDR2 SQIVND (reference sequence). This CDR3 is CASSWGPHTGELFF. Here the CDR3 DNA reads TGTGCCAGTAGTTGGGGCCCGCACACCGGGGAGCTGTTTTTT.

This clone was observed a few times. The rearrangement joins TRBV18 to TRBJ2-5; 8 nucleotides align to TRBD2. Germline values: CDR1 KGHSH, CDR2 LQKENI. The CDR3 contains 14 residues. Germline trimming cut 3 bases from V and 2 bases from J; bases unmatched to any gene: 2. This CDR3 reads CASSPRGGQETQYF. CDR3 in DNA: TGTGCCAGCTCACCTCGGGGGGGACAAGAGACCCAGTACTTC. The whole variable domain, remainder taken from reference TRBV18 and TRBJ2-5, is NAGVMQNPRHLVRRRGQEARLRCSPMKGHSHVYWYRQLPEEGLKFMVYLQKENIIDESGMPKERFSAEFPKEGPSILRIQQVVRGDSAAYFCASSPRGGQETQYFGPGTRLLVL.

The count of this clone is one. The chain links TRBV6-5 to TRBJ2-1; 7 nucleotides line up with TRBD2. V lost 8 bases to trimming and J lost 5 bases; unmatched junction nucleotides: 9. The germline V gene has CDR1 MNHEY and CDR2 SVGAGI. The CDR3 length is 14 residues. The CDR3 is CASGKSGVDNEQFF. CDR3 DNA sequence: TGTGCCAGCGGAAAGAGCGGGGTGGACAATGAGCAGTTCTTC.

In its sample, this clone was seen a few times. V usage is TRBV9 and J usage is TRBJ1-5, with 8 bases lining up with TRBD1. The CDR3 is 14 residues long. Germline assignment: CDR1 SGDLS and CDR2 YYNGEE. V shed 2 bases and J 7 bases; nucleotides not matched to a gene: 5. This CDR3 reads CASSVGQGEQPQHF. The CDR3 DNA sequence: TGTGCCAGCAGCGTTGGACAGGGCGAACAGCCCCAGCATTTT. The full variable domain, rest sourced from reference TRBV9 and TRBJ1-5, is DSGVTQTPKHLITATGQRVTLRCSPRSGDLSVYWYQQSLDQGLQFLIQYYNGEERAKGNILERFSAQQFPDLHSELNLSSLELGDSALYFCASSVGQGEQPQHFGDGTRLSIL.

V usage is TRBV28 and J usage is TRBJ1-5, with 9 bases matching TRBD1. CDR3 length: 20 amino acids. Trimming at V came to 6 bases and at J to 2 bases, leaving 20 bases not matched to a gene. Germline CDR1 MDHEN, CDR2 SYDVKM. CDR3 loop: CASRPTRVQGAWLGNQPQHF. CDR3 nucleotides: TGTGCCAGCAGGCCAACGCGAGTACAGGGGGCTTGGTTAGGCAATCAGCCCCAGCATTTT. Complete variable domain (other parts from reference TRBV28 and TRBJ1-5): DVKVTQSSRYLVKRTGEKVFLECVQDMDHENMFWYRQDPGLGLRLIYFSYDVKMKEKGDIPEGYSVSREKKERFSLILESASTNQTSMYLCASRPTRVQGAWLGNQPQHFGDGTRLSIL.

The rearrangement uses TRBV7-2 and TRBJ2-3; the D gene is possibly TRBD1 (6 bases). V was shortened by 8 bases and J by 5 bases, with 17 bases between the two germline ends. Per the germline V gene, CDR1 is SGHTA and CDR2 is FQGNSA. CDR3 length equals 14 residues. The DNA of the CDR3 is TGTGCCAGCGAGCAGGACAGTTCGATAGATACGCAGTATTTT. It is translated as CASEQDSSIDTQYF.

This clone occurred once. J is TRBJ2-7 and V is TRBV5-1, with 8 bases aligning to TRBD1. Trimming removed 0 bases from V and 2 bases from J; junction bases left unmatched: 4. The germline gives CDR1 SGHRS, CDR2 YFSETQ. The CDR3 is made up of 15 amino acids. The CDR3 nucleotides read TGCGCCAGCAGCTTGGGCCAGGGGGCCACCTACGAGCAGTACTTC. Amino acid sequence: CASSLGQGATYEQYF.